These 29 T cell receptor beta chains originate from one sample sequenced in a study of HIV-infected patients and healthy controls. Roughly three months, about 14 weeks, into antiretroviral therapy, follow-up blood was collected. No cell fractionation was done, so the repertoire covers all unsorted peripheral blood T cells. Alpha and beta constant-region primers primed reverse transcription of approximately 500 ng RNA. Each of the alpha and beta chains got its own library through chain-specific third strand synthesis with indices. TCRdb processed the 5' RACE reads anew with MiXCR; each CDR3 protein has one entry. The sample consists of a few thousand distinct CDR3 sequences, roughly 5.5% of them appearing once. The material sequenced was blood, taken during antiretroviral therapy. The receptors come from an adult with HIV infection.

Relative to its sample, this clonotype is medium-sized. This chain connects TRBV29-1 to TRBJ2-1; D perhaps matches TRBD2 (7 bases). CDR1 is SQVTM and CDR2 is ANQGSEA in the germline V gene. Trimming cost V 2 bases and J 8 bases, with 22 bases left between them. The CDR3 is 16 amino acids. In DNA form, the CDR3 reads TGCAGCGTTGAACGTTCGGGGGGCGGGATAGCAGATGAGCAGTTCTTC. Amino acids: CSVERSGGGIADEQFF.

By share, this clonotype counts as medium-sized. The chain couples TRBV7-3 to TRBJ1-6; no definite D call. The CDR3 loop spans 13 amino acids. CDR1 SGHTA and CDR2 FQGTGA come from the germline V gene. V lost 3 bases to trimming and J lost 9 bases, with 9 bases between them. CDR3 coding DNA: TGTGCCAGCAGCTTGGGTAACCCTTCACCCCTCCACTTT. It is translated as CASSLGNPSPLHF.

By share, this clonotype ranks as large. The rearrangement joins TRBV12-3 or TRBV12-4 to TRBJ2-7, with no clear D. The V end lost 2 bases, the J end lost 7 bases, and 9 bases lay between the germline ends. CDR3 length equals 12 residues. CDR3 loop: CASSLRRREQYF. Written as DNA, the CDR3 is TGTGCCAGCAGTTTAAGACGTCGGGAGCAGTACTTC.

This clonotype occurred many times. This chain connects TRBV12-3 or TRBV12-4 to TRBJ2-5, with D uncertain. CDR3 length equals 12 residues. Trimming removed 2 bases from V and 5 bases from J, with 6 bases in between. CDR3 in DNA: TGTGCCAGCAGTTTACAGTACGAGACCCAGTACTTC. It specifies CASSLQYETQYF.

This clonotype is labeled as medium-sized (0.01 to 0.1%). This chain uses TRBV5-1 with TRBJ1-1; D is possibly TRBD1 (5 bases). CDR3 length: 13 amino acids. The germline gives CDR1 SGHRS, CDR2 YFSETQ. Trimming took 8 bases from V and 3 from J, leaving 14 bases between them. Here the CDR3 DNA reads TGCGCCAGTTCAGGGACGACGGACACTGAAGCTTTCTTT. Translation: CASSGTTDTEAFF.

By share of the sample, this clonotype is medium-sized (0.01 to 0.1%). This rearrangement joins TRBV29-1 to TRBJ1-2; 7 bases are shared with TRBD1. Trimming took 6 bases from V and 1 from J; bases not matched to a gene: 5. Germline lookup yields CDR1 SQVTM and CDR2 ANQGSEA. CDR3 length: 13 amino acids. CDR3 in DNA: TGCAGCGTCGGGGACAGCGTTAACTATGGCTACACCTTC. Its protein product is CSVGDSVNYGYTF.

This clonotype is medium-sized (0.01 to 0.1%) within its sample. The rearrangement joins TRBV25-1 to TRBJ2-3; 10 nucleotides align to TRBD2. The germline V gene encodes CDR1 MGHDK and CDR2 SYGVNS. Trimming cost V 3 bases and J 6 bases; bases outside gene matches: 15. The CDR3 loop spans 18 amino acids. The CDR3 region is CASSDHRLRLAGVDTQYF. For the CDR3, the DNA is TGTGCCAGCAGTGATCATAGGCTTAGGCTAGCGGGAGTCGATACGCAGTATTTT.

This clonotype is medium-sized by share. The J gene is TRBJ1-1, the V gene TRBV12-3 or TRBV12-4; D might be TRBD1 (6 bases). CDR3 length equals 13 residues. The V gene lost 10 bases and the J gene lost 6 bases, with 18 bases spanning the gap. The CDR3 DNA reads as TGTGCCACCTCGCCACAACAGGGATCTGAAGCTTTCTTT. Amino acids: CATSPQQGSEAFF.

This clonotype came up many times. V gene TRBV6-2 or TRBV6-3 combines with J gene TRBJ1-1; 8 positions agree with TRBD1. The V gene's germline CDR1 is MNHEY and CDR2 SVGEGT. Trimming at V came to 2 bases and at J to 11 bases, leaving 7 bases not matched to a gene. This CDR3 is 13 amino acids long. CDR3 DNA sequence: TGTGCCAGCAGTTACGGACAGGGTTGGGAGGCTTTCTTT. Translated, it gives CASSYGQGWEAFF.

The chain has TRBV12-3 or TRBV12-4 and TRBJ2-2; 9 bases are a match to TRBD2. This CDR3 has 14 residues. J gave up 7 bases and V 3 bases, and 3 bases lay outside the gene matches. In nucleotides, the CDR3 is TGTGCCAGCAGTTTGGCGGGAGGGATCGGGGAGCTGTTTTTT. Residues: CASSLAGGIGELFF.

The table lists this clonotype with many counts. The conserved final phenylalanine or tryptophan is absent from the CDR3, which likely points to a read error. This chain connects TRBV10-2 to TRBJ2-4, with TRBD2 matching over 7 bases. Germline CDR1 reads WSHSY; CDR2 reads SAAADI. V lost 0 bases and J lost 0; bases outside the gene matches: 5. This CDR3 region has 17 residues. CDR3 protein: CASSESRTRGAKNIQYS. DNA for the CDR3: TGCGCCAGCAGTGAGTCGAGGACTAGGGGAGCCAAAAACATTCAGTACTCC.

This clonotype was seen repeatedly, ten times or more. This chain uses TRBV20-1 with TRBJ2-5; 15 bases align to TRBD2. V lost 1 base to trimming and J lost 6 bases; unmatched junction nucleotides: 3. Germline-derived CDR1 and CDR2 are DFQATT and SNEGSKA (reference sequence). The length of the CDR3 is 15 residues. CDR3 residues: CSARGGLAGGKTQYF. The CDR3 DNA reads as TGCAGTGCTAGAGGAGGACTAGCGGGGGGGAAGACCCAGTACTTC.

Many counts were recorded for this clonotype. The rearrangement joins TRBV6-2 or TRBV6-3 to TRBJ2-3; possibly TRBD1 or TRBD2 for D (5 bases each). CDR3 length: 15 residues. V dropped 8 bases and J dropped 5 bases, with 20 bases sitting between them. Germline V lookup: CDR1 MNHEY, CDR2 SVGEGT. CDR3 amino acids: CASRPGVGVGDTQYF. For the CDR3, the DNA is TGTGCCAGCCGCCCCGGAGTGGGGGTAGGAGATACGCAGTATTTT.

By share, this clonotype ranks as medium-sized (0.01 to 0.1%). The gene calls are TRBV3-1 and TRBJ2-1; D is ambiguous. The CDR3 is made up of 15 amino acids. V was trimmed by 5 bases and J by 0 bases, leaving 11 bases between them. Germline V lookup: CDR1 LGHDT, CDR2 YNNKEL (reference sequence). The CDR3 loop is CASSWKRSSYNEQFF. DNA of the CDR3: TGTGCCAGCAGCTGGAAACGGAGCTCCTACAATGAGCAGTTCTTC.

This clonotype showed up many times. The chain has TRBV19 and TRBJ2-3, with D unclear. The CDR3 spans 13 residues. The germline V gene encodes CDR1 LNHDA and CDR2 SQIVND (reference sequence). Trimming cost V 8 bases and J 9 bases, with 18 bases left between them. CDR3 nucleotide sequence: TGTGCCAGTCGCAGGCCCGAGAATAAAACGCAGTATTTT. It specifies CASRRPENKTQYF.

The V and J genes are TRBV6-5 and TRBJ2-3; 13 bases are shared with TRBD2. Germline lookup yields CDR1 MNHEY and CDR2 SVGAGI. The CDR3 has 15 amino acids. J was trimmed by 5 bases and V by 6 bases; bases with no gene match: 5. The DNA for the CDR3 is TGTGCCAGCAGGAGGACTAGCGGGAGAGGAGATACGCAGTATTTT. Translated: CASRRTSGRGDTQYF.

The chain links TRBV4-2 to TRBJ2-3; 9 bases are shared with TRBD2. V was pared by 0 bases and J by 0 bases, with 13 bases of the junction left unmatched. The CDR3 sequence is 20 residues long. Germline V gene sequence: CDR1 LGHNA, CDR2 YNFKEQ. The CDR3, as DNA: TGTGCCAGCAGCCAAGATAGTCTAGCGGGATCCCTATCGAGCACAGATACGCAGTATTTT. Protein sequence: CASSQDSLAGSLSSTDTQYF.

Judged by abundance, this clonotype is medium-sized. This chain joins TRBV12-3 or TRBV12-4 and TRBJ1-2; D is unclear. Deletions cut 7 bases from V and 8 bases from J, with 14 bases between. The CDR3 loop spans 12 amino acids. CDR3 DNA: TGTGCCAGCACCTCCTCCCGGGGAGGCTACACCTTC. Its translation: CASTSSRGGYTF.

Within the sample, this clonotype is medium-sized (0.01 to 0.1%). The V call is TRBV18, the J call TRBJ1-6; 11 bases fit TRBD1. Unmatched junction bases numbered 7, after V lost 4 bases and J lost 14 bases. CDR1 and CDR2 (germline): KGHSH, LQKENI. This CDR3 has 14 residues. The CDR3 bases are TGTGCCAGCTCACAAGGACAGGGGGCTGAGGCCCTCCACTTT. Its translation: CASSQGQGAEALHF.

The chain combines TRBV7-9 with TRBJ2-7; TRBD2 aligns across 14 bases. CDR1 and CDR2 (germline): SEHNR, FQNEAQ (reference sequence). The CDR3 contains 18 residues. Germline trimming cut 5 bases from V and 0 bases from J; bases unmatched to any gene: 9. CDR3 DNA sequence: TGTGCCAGCAGCCACGGGACTAGCGGGAGTTGGGGCTCCTACGAGCAGTACTTC. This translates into CASSHGTSGSWGSYEQYF.

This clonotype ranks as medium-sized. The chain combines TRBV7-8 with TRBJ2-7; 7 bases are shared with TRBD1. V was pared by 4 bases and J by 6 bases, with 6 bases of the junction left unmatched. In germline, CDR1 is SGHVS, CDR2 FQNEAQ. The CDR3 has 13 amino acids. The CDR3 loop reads CASSSDRVGEQYF. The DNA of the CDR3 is TGTGCCAGCAGCTCCGACAGGGTAGGCGAGCAGTACTTC.

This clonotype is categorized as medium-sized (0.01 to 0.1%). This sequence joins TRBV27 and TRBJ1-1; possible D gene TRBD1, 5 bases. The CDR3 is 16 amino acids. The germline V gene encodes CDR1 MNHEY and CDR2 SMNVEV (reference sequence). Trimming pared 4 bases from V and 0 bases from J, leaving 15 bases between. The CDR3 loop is CASSSPPGTVNTEAFF. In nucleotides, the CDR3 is TGTGCCAGCAGTTCTCCTCCCGGGACTGTGAACACTGAAGCTTTCTTT.

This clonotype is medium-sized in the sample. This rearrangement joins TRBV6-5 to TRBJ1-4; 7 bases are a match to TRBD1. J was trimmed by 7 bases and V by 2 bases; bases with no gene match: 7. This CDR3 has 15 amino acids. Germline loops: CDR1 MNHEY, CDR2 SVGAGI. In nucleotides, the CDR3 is TGTGCCAGCAGTTACACGAAGGGGGCTGGTGAAAAACTGTTTTTT. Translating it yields CASSYTKGAGEKLFF.

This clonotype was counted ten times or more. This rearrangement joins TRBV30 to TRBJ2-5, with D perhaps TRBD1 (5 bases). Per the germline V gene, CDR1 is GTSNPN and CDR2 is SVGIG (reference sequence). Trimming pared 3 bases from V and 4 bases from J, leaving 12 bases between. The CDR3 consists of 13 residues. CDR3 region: CAWRKTVRETQYF. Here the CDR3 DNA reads TGTGCCTGGAGAAAGACAGTTCGAGAGACCCAGTACTTC. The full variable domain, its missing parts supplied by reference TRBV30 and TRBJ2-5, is SQTIHQWPATLVQPVGSPLSLECTVEGTSNPNLYWYRQAAGRGLQLLFYSVGIGQISSEVPQNLSASRPQDRQFILSSKKLLLSDSGFYLCAWRKTVRETQYFGPGTRLLVL.

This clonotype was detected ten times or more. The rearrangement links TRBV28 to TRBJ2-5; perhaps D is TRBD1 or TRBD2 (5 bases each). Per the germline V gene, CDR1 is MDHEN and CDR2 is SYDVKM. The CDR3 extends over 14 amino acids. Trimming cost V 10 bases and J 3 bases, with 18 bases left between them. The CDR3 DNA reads TGTGCCACCGGAAGACGGGACGGCAAAGAGACCCAGTACTTC. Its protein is CATGRRDGKETQYF. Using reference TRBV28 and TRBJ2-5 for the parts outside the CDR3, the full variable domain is DVKVTQSSRYLVKRTGEKVFLECVQDMDHENMFWYRQDPGLGLRLIYFSYDVKMKEKGDIPEGYSVSREKKERFSLILESASTNQTSMYLCATGRRDGKETQYFGPGTRLLVL.

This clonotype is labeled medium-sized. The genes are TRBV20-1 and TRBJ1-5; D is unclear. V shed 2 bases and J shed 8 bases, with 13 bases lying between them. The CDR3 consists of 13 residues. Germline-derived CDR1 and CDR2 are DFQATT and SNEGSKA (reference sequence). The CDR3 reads CSARKRTLEPQHF. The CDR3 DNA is TGCAGTGCTAGAAAGCGGACGCTCGAGCCCCAGCATTTT.

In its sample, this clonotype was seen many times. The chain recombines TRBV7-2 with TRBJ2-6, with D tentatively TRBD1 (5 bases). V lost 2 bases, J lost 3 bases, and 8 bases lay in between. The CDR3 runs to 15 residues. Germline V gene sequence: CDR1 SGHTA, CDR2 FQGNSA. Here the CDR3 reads CASSLQGYGANVLTF. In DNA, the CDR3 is TGTGCCAGCAGCTTACAGGGATATGGGGCCAACGTCCTGACTTTC.

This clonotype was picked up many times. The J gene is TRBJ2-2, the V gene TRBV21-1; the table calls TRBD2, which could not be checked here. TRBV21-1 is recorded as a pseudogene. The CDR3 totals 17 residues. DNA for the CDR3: TGTGCCAGCAGCAGGCCTCTAGCGGCCCCGTACACCGGGGAGCTGTTTTTT. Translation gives CASSRPLAAPYTGELFF.

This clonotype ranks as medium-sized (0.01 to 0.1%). For the CDR3, the DNA is TGTGCCAGCAGTTACGGCGGGGGCTGGGAGACCCAGTACTTC. Its protein product is CASSYGGGWETQYF. The chain carries TRBV6-5 and TRBJ2-5; D may be TRBD2 (7 bases). V was pared by 2 bases and J by 5 bases, with 12 bases between. The CDR3 spans 14 residues. The V gene's germline CDR1 is MNHEY and CDR2 SVGAGI.